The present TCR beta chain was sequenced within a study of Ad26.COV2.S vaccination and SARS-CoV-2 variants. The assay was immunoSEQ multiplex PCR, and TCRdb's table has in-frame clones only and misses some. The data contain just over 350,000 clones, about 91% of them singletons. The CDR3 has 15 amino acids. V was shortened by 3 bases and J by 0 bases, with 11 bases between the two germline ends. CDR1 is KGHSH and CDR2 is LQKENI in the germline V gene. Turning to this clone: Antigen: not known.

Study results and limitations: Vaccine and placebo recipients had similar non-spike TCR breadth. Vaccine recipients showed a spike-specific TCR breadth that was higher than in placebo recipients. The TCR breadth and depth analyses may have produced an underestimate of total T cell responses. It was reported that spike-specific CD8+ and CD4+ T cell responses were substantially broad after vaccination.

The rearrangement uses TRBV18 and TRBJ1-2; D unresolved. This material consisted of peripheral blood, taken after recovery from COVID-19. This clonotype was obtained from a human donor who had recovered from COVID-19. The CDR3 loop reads CASSPDVSPNYGYTF. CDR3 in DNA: TGTGCCAGCTCACCCGATGTGAGTCCTAACTATGGCTACACCTTC. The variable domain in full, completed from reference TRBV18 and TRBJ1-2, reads NAGVMQNPRHLVRRRGQEARLRCSPMKGHSHVYWYRQLPEEGLKFMVYLQKENIIDESGMPKERFSAEFPKEGPSILRIQQVVRGDSAAYFCASSPDVSPNYGYTFGSGTRLTVV.